Below, 2 T cell receptor beta chains from the same sample are listed, as sequenced in a study of beta chain features in type 1 diabetes. Findings and caveats of the study: When Type 1 diabetes patients were examined, their TCRB CDR3s proved moderately but significantly shorter in all four CD4+ subsets.

These TCRs are of unknown antigen specificity. What was sequenced were expressed TCRB transcripts, since all of the isolated RNA had been reverse transcribed. The table came from immunoSEQ multiplex PCR; TCRdb's copy has only in-frame clones and leaves some out. The profile shows 40,000 to 60,000 clones, 50% to 75% of them singletons. The sample consisted of stem cell memory CD4+ T cells from blood. These receptors were obtained from a woman in her 30s with type 1 diabetes.

This clone was seen more than once but under ten times. J is TRBJ2-7 and V is TRBV18; D possibly corresponds to TRBD2 (5 bases). The CDR3 is 12 residues long. The V end was cut by 3 bases, the J end by 4 bases, with 7 bases between. From germline, CDR1 is KGHSH and CDR2 LQKENI. CDR3 residues: CASSPGLYEQYF. CDR3 DNA sequence: TGTGCCAGCTCACCTGGACTGTACGAGCAGTACTTC.

V usage is TRBV25-1 and J usage is TRBJ1-1, with D tentatively TRBD1 (5 bases). The CDR3 totals 13 residues. The V and J ends lost 3 bases and 3 bases respectively, with 8 bases between them. The germline V gene has CDR1 MGHDK and CDR2 SYGVNS. CDR3 amino acids: CASSDPGYTEAFF. The CDR3 nucleotides are TGTGCCAGCAGTGATCCAGGGTACACTGAAGCTTTCTTT.